This T cell receptor (beta chain) derives from a study of preoperative IRX-2 immunotherapy in early breast cancer. Treatment in this sample: preoperative locoregional IRX-2 cytokine immunotherapy. This phase Ib study tested locoregional IRX-2 cytokine immunotherapy given before surgery. The assay was immunoSEQ multiplex PCR, and TCRdb's table has in-frame clones only and misses some. The sample holds 55,000 to 70,000 clones; roughly 95% are singletons and the top ten take 1.5% to 2%. The germline V and J ends were trimmed by 5 bases and 7 bases, with 20 bases remaining between them. The CDR3 has 14 amino acids. Germline-derived CDR1 and CDR2 are GTSNPN and SVGIG (reference sequence).

The rearrangement uses TRBV30 and TRBJ1-1; D is unclear. This sample was gathered from a patient treated with IRX-2 immunotherapy. The receptor was isolated from a human donor with breast cancer. The CDR3 nucleotides are TGTGCCTGGGGCGCCTGGGGAGGGAGGGATGAAGCTTTCTTT. It codes for CAWGAWGGRDEAFF.